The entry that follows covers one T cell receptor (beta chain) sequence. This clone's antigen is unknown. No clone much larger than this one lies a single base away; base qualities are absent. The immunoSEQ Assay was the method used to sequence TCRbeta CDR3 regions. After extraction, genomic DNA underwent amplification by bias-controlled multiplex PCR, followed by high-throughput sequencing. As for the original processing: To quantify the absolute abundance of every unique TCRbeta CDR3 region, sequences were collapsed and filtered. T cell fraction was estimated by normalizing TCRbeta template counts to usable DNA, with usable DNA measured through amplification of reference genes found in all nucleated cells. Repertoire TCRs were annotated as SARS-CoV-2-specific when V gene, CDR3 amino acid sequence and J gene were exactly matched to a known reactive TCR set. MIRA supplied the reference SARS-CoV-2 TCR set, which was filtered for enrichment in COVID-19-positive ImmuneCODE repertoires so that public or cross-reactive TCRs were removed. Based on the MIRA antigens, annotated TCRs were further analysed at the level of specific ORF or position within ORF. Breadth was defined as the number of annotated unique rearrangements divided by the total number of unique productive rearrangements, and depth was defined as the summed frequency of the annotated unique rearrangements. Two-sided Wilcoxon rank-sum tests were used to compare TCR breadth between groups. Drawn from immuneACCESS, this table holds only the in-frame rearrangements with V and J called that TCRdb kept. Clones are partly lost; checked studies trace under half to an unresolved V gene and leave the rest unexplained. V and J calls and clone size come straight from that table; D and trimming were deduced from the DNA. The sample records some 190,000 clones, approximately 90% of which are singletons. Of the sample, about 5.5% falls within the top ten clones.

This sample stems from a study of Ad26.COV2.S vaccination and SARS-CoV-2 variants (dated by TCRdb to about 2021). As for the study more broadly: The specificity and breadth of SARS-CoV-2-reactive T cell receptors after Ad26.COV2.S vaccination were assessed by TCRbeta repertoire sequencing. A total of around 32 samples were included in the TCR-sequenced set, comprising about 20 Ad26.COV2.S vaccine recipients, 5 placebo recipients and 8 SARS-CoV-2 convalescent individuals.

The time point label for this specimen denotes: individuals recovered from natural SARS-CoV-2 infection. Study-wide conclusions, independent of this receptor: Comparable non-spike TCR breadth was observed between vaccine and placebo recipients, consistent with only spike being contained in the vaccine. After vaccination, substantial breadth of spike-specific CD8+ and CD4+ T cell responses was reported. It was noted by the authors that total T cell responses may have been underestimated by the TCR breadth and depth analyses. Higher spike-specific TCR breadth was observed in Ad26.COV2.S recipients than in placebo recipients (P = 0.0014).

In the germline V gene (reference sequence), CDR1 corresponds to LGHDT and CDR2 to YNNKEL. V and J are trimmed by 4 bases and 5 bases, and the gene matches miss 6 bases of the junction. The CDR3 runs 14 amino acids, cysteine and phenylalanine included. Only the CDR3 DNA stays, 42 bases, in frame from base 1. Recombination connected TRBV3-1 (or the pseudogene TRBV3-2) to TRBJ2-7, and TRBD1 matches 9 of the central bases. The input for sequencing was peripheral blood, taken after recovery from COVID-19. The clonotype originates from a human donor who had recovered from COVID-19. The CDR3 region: CASSPRTGAHEQYF. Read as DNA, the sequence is TGTGCCAGCAGCCCGCGGACAGGGGCCCACGAGCAGTACTTC.